What follows is one T cell receptor (beta chain) and its context. The antigen is undetermined. The data originate from a study of OX40 agonist ivuxolimab in advanced cancers. Across the whole study: The mean age was roughly 60 years, ranging from 23 to 79, with about four fifths of participants male. Overall study findings and caveats: At doses 0.1 to 3.0 mg/kg, CD4+ and CD8+ clones expanded.

Sequencing used immunoSEQ multiplex PCR; TCRdb keeps in-frame clones, though not all of them. The sample comprises some 44,000 clones, around 84% of which are singletons, and 20% to 25% rests with the top ten. The V and J ends lost 1 base and 0 bases, in that order; junction bases with no gene match: 2. Germline V lookup: CDR1 MGHRA, CDR2 YSYEKL. This CDR3 contains 16 residues. Specimen: CD4+ or CD8+ T cells sorted from blood, collected in a trial of the OX40 agonist ivuxolimab. This TCR came from an adult with an advanced solid tumor such as melanoma, head and neck, liver or kidney cancer. J is TRBJ2-3 and V is TRBV4-1; TRBD1 matches 9 bases. CDR3 amino acids: CASSQGDRASTDTQYF. Here the CDR3 DNA reads TGCGCCAGCAGCCAAGGGGACAGGGCCAGCACAGATACGCAGTATTTT.